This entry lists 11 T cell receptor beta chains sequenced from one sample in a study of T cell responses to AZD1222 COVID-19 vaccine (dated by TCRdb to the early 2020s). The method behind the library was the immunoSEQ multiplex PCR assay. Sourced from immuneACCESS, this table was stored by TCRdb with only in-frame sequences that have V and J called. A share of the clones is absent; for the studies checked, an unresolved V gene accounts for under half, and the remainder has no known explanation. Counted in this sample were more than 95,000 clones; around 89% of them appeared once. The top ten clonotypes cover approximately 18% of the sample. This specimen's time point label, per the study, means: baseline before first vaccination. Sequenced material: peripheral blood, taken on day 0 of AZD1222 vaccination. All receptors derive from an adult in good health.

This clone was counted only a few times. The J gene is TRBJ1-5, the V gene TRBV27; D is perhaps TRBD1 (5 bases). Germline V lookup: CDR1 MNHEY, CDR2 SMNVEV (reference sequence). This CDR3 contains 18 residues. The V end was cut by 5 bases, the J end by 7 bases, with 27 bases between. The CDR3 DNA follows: TGTGCCAGCAGTATACTTGACCCGGGACGGCTCAGCGGCCAGCCCCAGCATTTT. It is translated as CASSILDPGRLSGQPQHF.

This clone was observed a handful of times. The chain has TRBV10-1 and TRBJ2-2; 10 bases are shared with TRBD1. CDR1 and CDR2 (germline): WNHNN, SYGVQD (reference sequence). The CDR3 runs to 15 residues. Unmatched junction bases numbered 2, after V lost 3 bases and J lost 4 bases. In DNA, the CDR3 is TGCGCCAGCAGTGAACGGACAGGGGGCACCGGGGAGCTGTTTTTT. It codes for CASSERTGGTGELFF.

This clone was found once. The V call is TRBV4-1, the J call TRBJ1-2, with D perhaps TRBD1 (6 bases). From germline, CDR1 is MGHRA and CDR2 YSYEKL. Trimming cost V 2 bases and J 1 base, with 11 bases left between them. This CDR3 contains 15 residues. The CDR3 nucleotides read TGCGCCAGCAGCCAACAAACAGGGATTAACTATGGCTACACCTTC. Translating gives CASSQQTGINYGYTF.

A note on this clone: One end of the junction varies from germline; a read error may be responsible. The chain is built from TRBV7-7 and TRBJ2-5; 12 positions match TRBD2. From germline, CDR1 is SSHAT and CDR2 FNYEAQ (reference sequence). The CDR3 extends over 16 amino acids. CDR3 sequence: CASSLTFSSGGGTQYF. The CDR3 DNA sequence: TGTGCTAGCAGCTTAACGTTCTCTAGCGGGGGGGGAACCCAGTACTTC. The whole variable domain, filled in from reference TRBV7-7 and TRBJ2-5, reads GAGVSQSPRYKVTKRGQDVTLRCDPISSHATLYWYQQALGQGPEFLTYFNYEAQPDKSGLPSDRFSAERPEGSISTLTIQRTEQRDSAMYRCASSLTFSSGGGTQYFGPGTRLLVL.

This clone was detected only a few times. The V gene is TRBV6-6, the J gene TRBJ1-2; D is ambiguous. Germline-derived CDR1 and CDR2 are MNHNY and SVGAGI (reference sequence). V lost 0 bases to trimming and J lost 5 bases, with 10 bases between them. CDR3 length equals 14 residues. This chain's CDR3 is CASSYSSVGYGYTF. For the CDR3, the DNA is TGTGCCAGCAGTTACTCGTCAGTCGGGTATGGCTACACCTTC.

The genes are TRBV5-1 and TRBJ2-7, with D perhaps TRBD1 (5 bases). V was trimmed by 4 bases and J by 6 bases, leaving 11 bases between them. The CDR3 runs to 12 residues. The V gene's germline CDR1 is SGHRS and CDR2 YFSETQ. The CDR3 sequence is CASSQERGEQYF. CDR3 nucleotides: TGCGCCAGCAGCCAGGAAAGGGGCGAGCAGTACTTC.

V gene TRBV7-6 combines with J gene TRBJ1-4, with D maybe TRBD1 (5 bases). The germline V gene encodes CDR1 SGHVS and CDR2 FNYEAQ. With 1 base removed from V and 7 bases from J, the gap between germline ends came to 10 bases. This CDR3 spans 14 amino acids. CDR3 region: CASSLGGAGEKLFF. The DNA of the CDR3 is TGTGCCAGCAGCTTAGGGGGCGCGGGTGAAAAACTGTTTTTT.

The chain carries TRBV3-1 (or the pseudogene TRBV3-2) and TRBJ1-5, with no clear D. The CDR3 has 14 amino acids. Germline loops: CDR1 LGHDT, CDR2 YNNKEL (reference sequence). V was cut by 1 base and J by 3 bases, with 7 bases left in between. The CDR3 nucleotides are TGTGCCAGCAGCCAAGGACTGGACAATCAGCCCCAGCATTTT. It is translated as CASSQGLDNQPQHF.

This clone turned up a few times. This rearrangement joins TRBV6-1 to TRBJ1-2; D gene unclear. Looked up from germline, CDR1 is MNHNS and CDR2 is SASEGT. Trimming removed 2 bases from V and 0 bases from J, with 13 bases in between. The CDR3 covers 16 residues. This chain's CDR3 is CASSEKVNPANYGYTF. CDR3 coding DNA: TGTGCCAGCAGTGAAAAGGTAAACCCAGCTAACTATGGCTACACCTTC.

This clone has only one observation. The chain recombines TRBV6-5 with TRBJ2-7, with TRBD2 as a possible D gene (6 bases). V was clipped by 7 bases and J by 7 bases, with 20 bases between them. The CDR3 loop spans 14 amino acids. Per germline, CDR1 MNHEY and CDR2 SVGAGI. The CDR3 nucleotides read TGTGCCAGCATGGATGGGACTCCCACTCAGGAGCAGTACTTC. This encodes CASMDGTPTQEQYF.

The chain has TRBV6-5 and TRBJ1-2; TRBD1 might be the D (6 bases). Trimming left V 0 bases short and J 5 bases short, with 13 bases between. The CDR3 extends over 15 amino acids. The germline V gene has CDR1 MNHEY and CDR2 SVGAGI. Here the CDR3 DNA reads TGTGCCAGCAGTTACTCGGGGGGGCAGGGGTATGGCTACACCTTC. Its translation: CASSYSGGQGYGYTF.